The TCR beta chain described here comes from a study of cytotoxic CD8 clonotypes in ibrutinib-treated CLL. The V and J ends lost 4 bases and 3 bases respectively, with 8 bases between them. There are 13 residues in the CDR3. CDR1 is SGDLS and CDR2 is YYNGEE in the germline V gene. As to this clone: Its antigen remains unidentified.

Study observations and caveats: Collection times varied between progressing and sustained-remission patients.

Assay: immunoSEQ multiplex PCR; the TCRdb copy retains only in-frame clones and omits some. The profile shows some 29,000 clones, roughly 62% of them singletons. This chain links TRBV9 with TRBJ2-1, with D uncertain. The TCR originated in a human donor with chronic lymphocytic leukemia. This specimen consisted of PBMCs, obtained before ibrutinib treatment. CDR3 protein: CASSPKNYNEQFF. The CDR3 bases are TGTGCCAGCAGCCCTAAGAACTACAATGAGCAGTTCTTC.